These T cell receptor beta chains were read from a single sample in a study of molecular identifiers for immune sequencing clone quantification. MiXCR was run by TCRdb on the PCR reads, yielding one entry per CDR3 protein. Of some 680,000 distinct CDR3 sequences in the sample, around 25% were seen once. Sequencing was carried out using naive CD8+ T cells from blood, with Jurkat cell RNA spiked in. All receptors derive from a human donor in good health. Some libraries in this study had Jurkat cell RNA spiked in. CDR3s include the opening cysteine and the closing phenylalanine or tryptophan. The D gene is left open where the match is weak. A clone size is listed for some rows: how often the clone was seen (once, few, many), or a class if it is expanded.

abundance | d_gene | j_gene | v_gene | CDR3aa | CDR3nt
many | . | TRBJ2-3 | TRBV7-3 | CASSLAGSGDTQYF | TGTGCCAGCAGCTTAGCGGGTTCGGGGGATACGCAGTATTTT
. | . | TRBJ2-2 | TRBV7-2 | CARSLGTTNTGELFF | TGTGCCCGCAGCTTAGGGACAACGAACACCGGGGAGCTATTTTTT
. | . | TRBJ1-2 | TRBV29-1 | CSVETGDNYGYTF | TGCAGCGTTGAAACAGGCGACAACTATGGCTACACCTTC
many | . | TRBJ1-1 | TRBV7-2 | CASSSRTDYDTEAFF | TGTGCCAGCAGCTCTCGGACAGACTACGACACTGAAGCTTTCTTT
many | TRBD2 | TRBJ2-3 | TRBV7-6 | CASSPGGGISDTQYF | TGTGCCAGCAGCCCGGGAGGAGGGATTTCGGATACGCAGTATTTT
few | . | TRBJ2-2 | TRBV27 | CASSLYLGGHDYTGELFF | TGTGCCAGCAGTTTATACCTCGGAGGACATGATTACACCGGGGAGCTGTTTTTT
many | TRBD1 | TRBJ2-1 | TRBV25-1 | CASSELTTGNEQFF | TGTGCCAGCAGTGAATTAACGACAGGGAATGAGCAGTTCTTC
. | . | TRBJ2-7 | TRBV4-1 | CASSQEDTGISSYEQYF | TGCGCCAGCAGCCAAGAAGACACAGGGATTAGCTCCTACGAGCAGTACTTC
many | . | TRBJ2-7 | TRBV19 | CASSIDQLASPYEQYF | TGTGCCAGTAGTATAGATCAACTGGCGAGCCCCTACGAGCAGTACTTC
many | . | TRBJ1-1 | TRBV29-1 | CSVPGTEAFF | TGCAGCGTTCCGGGGACTGAAGCTTTCTTT
. | . | TRBJ1-3 | TRBV7-6 | CASSLRWDGSFGNTIYF | TGTGCCAGCAGCTTAAGGTGGGACGGATCCTTTGGAAACACCATATATTTT
many | . | TRBJ2-7 | TRBV14 | CASRRRDSYEQYF | TGTGCCAGCAGACGTAGGGACTCCTACGAGCAGTACTTC
. | TRBD1 | TRBJ2-2 | TRBV7-9 | CASSGISTGVNTGELFF | TGTGCCAGCAGCGGCATCTCGACAGGGGTAAACACCGGGGAGCTGTTTTTT
. | TRBD1 | TRBJ1-1 | TRBV12-5 | CASGGTGNTEAFF | TGTGCCAGCGGCGGGACAGGGAACACTGAAGCTTTCTTT